The rows below give T cell receptor beta chains drawn from one sample of a study of shared clonotypes between healthy human individuals. Measured with immunoSEQ multiplex PCR; TCRdb has only the in-frame clones, and not every one. The sample yields about 110,000 clones, 68% seen once. Sequenced: memory CD8+ T cells sorted from blood. The receptors stem from a woman in her thirties in good health. CDR3s include the opening cysteine and the closing phenylalanine or tryptophan. A D gene is named only where the DNA matches it firmly. Clone sizes are given selectively: once, few, many, or a class where the clone is expanded.

j_gene	v_gene	abundance	d_gene	CDR3nt	CDR3aa
TRBJ2-3	TRBV2	.	.	TGTGCGAGCCGGGAGCGCTCCCTAAGCACAGATACGCAGTATTTT	CASRERSLSTDTQYF
TRBJ1-1	TRBV30	many	.	TGTGCCTGCGGGGTCATGAACACTGAAGCTTTCTTT	CACGVMNTEAFF
TRBJ2-3	TRBV7-8	once	.	TGTGCCAGCAGCTTAGAGACTCTGTTTACAGATACGCAGTATTTT	CASSLETLFTDTQYF
TRBJ2-7	TRBV28	.	TRBD2	TGTGCCAGCGATCTGCGGGGCGGGGGCTACGAGCAGTACTTC	CASDLRGGGYEQYF
TRBJ1-5	TRBV11-1	few	.	TGTGCCAGCAGCCGAGACGGCTTCAATCAGCCCCAGCATTTT	CASSRDGFNQPQHF
TRBJ2-3	TRBV28	.	TRBD2	TGTGCCAGCAGGGTAGCGGGAAGACTCACAGATACGCAGTATTTT	CASRVAGRLTDTQYF
TRBJ2-3	TRBV25-1	once	TRBD2	TGTGCCAGCAGTGTGCGGGGGGCGGGAGGCTACACAGATACGCAGTATTTT	CASSVRGAGGYTDTQYF
TRBJ2-7	TRBV4-1	.	.	TGCGCCAGCAGCCAAGACCCAGGGAGTTTCGAGCAGTACTTC	CASSQDPGSFEQYF
TRBJ2-6	TRBV19	.	.	TGTGCCAGTCTCAATTTTGGGGCCAACGTCCTGACTTTC	CASLNFGANVLTF
TRBJ2-6	TRBV4-1	once	.	TGCGCCAGCAGCCAACTCATAATACCTGGGGCCAACGTCCTGACTTTC	CASSQLIIPGANVLTF
TRBJ2-3	TRBV5-1	.	TRBD2	TGCGCCAGCAGCTTGAGAGCGGGAGCGGAGGCAGATACGCAGTATTTT	CASSLRAGAEADTQYF
TRBJ1-1	TRBV14	.	TRBD1	TGTGCCAGCAGCCCCTACAGGGGGCCCACTGAAGCTTTCTTT	CASSPYRGPTEAFF
TRBJ2-1	TRBV10-1	few	.	TGCGCCAGCAGTGCGAGGGGTTTTGAGCAGTTCTTC	CASSARGFEQFF
TRBJ2-2	TRBV19	.	TRBD2	TGTGCCAGTAAACTAGCGGGAGGCTCCGGGGAGCTGTTTTTT	CASKLAGGSGELFF
TRBJ2-5	TRBV6-4	.	.	TGTGCCAGCAGTGACAGCGCCTCGGGGCCCCAGTACTTC	CASSDSASGPQYF
TRBJ1-4	TRBV4-1	many	.	TGCGCCAGCACCCGGACAGCCTTTAATGAAAAACTGTTTTTT	CASTRTAFNEKLFF
TRBJ2-1	TRBV4-2	.	TRBD2	TGTGCCAGCAGCCAAGAGGGGGAGGGCATGAATGAGCAGTTCTTC	CASSQEGEGMNEQFF
TRBJ2-2	TRBV28	.	.	TGTGCCAGCAGTTCCCGGGACAAGGGGGATGTCGGGGAGCTGTTTTTT	CASSSRDKGDVGELFF
TRBJ2-4	TRBV25-1	.	TRBD2	TGTGCCAGCACGGCGGGAGGGGCGGGAAACATTCAGTACTTC	CASTAGGAGNIQYF
TRBJ2-7	TRBV7-8	.	TRBD2	TGTGCCAGCAGCTTACTAGCGGGAGCCGCCTACGAGCAGTACTTC	CASSLLAGAAYEQYF
TRBJ1-2	TRBV19	.	.	TGTGCCAGTAGTATGCTGGCCTTTCGAGTAAACTATGGCTACACCTTC	CASSMLAFRVNYGYTF
TRBJ2-3	TRBV4-1	.	TRBD1	TGCGCCAGCAGCCAAGCGGCAGGGGGTAGCACAGATACGCAGTATTTT	CASSQAAGGSTDTQYF
TRBJ2-3	TRBV7-9	.	.	TGTGCCAGCAGCTTTTGGCCCTCCAGCGGGAGCACAGATACGCAGTATTTT	CASSFWPSSGSTDTQYF
TRBJ2-1	TRBV6-4	few	.	TGTGCCAGCAGTGAGGGGGAGAGCTCCTACAATGAGCAGTTCTTC	CASSEGESSYNEQFF
TRBJ1-3	TRBV30	.	.	TGTGCCTGGAGTCGAGACTGGAGCTCTGGAAACACCATATATTTT	CAWSRDWSSGNTIYF
TRBJ1-1	TRBV15	.	.	TGTGCCACCAGCAGAGATTATGAGGGCCTGAACACTGAAGCTTTCTTT	CATSRDYEGLNTEAFF
TRBJ2-7	TRBV7-2	once	TRBD1	TGTGCCAGCAGCTCGCCCCGGGACAGGGGTATCTACGAGCAGTACTTC	CASSSPRDRGIYEQYF